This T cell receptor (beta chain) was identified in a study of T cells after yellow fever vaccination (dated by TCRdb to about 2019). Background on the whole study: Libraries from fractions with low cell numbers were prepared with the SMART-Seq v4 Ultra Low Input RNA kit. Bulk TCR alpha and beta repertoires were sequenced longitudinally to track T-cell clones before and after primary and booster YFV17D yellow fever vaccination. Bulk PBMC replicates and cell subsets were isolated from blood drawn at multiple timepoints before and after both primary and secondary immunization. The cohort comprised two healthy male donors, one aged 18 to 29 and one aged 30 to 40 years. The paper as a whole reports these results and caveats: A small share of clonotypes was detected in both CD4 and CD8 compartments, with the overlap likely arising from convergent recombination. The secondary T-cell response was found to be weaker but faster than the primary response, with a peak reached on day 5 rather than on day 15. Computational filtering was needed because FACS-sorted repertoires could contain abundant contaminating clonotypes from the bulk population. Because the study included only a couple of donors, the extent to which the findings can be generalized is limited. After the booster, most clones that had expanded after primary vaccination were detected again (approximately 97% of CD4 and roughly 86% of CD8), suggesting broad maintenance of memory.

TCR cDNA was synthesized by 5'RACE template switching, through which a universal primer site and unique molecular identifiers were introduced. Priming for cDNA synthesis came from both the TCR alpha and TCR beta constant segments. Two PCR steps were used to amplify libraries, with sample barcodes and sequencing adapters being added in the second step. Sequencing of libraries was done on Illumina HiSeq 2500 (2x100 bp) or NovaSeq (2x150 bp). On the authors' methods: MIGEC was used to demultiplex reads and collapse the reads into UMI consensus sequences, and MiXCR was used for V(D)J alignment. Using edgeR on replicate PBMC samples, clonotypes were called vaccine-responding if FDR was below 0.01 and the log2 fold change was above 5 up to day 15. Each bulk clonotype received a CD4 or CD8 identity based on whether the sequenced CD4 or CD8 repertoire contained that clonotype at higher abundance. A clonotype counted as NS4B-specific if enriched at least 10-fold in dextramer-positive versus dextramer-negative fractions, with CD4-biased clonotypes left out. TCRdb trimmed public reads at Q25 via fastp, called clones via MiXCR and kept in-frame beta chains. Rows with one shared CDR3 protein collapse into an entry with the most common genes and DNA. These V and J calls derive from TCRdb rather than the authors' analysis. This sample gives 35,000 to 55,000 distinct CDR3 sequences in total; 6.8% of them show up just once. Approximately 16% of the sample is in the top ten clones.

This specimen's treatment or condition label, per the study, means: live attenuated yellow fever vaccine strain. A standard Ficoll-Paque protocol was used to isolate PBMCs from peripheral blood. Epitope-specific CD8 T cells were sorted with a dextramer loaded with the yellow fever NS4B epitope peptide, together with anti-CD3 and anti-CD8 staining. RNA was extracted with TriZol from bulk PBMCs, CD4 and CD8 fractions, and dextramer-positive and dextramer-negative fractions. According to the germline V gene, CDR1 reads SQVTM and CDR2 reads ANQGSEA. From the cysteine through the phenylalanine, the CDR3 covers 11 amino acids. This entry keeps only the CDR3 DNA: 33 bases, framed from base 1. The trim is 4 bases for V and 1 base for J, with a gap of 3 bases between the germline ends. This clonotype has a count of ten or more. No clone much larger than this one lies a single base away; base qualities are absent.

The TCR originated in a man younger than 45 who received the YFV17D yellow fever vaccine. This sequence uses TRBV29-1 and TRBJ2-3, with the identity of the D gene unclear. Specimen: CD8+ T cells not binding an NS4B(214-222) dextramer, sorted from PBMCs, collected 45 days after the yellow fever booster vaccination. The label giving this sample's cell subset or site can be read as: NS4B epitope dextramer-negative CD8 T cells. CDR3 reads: CSVGGTDTQYF. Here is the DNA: TGCAGCGTTGGGGGCACAGATACGCAGTATTTT.